This T cell receptor (beta chain) was obtained from a study of Graves' ophthalmopathy and Graves' hyperthyroidism. Investigators amplified TCR beta CDR3 regions from RNA transcripts. A first-round RT-PCR used HTBI primers, followed by a second-round multiplex PCR. In TCRdb, the multiplex PCR reads were re-called with MiXCR into one record per CDR3 protein. The sample includes roughly 700,000 distinct CDR3 sequences, 35% to 50% of them seen just once. The sequence was obtained from an adult man with Graves' ophthalmopathy. The source material was peripheral blood.

CDR3 nucleotides: TGTGCCAGCAGCTTCCGACAGGGCGGATCCTCGAACACTGAAGCTTTCTTT. This translates into CASSFRQGGSSNTEAFF. The chain is built from TRBV11-3 and TRBJ1-1, with 7 nucleotides matching TRBD1. The CDR3 length is 17 residues. V shed 3 bases, J shed 1 base, and the junction held 11 bases outside the gene matches. Germline lookup yields CDR1 SGHNT and CDR2 YENEEA.